This T cell receptor (beta chain) was identified in a study of beta chain features in type 1 diabetes. Study results and limitations: Shorter TCRB CDR3s, moderately but significantly so, were found in Type 1 diabetes patients in all four CD4+ subsets.

On this clone: No antigen is known for it.

CDR1 and CDR2 (germline): LGHNA, YSLEER. V dropped 0 bases and J dropped 5 bases, with 7 bases sitting between them. CDR3 length equals 13 residues. TCRB transcripts that were expressed got sequenced, as all of the isolated RNA had been reverse transcribed. Samples of naive, central memory and regulatory T cells yielded a mean of about 3.5 million reads. TCRdb's table, derived via immunoSEQ multiplex PCR, lists solely in-frame clones and lacks some. Altogether some 170,000 clones are present, roughly 65% being singletons, with the ten largest covering about 0.091%. The sequenced sample consisted of naive CD4+ T cells from blood. The sequence was obtained from a young man with type 1 diabetes. The chain is built from TRBV4-3 and TRBJ1-2, with D unclear. The CDR3 DNA sequence: TGCGCCAGCAGCCAAGATACTCAGTATGGCTACACCTTC. Its translation: CASSQDTQYGYTF.